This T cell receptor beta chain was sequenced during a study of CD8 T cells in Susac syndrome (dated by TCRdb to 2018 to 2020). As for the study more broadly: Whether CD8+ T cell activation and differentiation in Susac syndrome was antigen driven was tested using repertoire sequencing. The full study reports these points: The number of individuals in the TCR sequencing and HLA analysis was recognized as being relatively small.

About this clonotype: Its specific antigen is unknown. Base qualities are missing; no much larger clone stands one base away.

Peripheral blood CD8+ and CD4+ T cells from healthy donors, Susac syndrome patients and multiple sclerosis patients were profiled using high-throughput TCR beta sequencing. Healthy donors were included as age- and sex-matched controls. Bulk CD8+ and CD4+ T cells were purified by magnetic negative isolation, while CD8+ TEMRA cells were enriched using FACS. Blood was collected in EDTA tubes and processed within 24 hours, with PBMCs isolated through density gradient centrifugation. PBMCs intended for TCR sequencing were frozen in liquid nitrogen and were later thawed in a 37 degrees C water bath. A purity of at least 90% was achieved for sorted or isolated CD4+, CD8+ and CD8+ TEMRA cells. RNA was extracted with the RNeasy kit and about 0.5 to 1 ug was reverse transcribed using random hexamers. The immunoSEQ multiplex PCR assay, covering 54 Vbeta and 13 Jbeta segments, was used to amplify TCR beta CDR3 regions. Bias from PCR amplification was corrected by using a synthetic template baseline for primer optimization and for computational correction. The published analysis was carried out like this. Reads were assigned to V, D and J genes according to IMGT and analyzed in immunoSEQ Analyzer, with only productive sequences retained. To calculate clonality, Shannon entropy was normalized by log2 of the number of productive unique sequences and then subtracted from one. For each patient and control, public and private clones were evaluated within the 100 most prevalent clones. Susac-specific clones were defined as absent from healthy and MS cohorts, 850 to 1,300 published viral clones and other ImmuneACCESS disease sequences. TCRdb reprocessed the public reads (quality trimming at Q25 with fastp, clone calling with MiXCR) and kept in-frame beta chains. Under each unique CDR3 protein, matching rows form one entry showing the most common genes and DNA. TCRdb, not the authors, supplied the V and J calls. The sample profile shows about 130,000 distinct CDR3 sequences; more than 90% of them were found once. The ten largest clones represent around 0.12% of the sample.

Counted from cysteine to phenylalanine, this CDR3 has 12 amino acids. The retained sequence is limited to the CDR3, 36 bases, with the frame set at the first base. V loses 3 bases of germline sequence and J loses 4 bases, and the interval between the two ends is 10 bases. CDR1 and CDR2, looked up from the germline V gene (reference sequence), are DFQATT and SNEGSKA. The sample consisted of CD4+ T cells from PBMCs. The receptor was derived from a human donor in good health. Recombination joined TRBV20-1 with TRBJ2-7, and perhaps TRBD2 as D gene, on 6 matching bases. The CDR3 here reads CSASGDLYEQYF. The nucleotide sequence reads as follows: TGCAGTGCTAGCGGGGACTTATACGAGCAGTACTTC.